A single sample gave rise to the 19 T cell receptor beta chains below, sequenced in a study of radiation and T cells in renal cell carcinoma. Produced via immunoSEQ multiplex PCR; TCRdb's table is partial and in-frame only. This sample has 8,500 to 10,000 clones; around 50% occur once, and the top ten carry under 25%. As for treatment: 15 Gy SBRT to primary tumor, nephrectomy 4 weeks later. This specimen was tumor tissue, taken from a patient whose treatment included radiotherapy and nephrectomy. The receptors were sampled from a man in his 60s with renal cell carcinoma.

This clone has just a few counts. The chain is built from TRBV28 and TRBJ1-5, with D unclear. V was trimmed by 6 bases and J by 4 bases, leaving 7 bases between them. CDR1 is MDHEN, CDR2 SYDVKM, per germline. The CDR3 consists of 12 residues. CDR3: CASRPPNQPQHF. The CDR3 bases are TGTGCCAGCAGACCGCCAAATCAGCCCCAGCATTTT.

The chain links TRBV5-1 to TRBJ2-7; 13 bases agree with TRBD2. Germline CDR1 SGHRS, CDR2 YFSETQ. The CDR3 totals 16 residues. With V trimmed by 3 bases and J by 3 bases, 6 bases remained unmatched. The CDR3 region is CASSSTGTSGVYEQYF. The CDR3 DNA reads TGCGCCAGCAGCTCAACCGGGACTAGCGGGGTCTACGAGCAGTACTTC.

The rearrangement uses TRBV5-1 and TRBJ1-1; a weak D match, TRBD1 (5 bases). CDR3 length: 14 amino acids. Trimming removed 0 bases from V and 1 base from J, with 7 bases in between. Germline V gene sequence: CDR1 SGHRS, CDR2 YFSETQ. The DNA for the CDR3 is TGCGCCAGCAGCTTGGCCGGGGCGAACACTGAAGCTTTCTTT. Translating it yields CASSLAGANTEAFF.

The CDR3 nucleotides read TGTGCCAGTGGGGGTGCGGCGCTCTCTGGAAACACCATATATTTT. This codes for CASGGAALSGNTIYF. V and J are TRBV28 and TRBJ1-3, with D possibly matching TRBD1 (5 bases). The CDR3 sequence is 15 residues long. V lost 9 bases and J 0 bases, leaving 15 bases between the germline ends. Germline V CDR1 and CDR2: MDHEN, SYDVKM.

This chain's CDR3 is CASSQDEASGNTEAFF. The CDR3 bases are TGTGCCAGCAGCCAAGATGAGGCTTCGGGGAACACTGAAGCTTTCTTT. This sequence joins TRBV4-2 and TRBJ1-1, with unresolved D. The germline V gene has CDR1 LGHNA and CDR2 YNFKEQ. V lost 0 bases and J lost 1, with 12 bases in between. The CDR3 loop spans 16 amino acids.

This clone has just a few counts. The chain employs TRBV25-1 and TRBJ1-1; weak D call: TRBD1 (5 bases). CDR3 length: 18 amino acids. Looked up from germline, CDR1 is MGHDK and CDR2 is SYGVNS. Deletions cut 2 bases from V and 4 bases from J, with 23 bases between. CDR3 region: CASSESPGRQGGRTEAFF. CDR3 nucleotide sequence: TGTGCCAGCAGTGAAAGTCCGGGTCGGCAGGGAGGTCGCACTGAAGCTTTCTTT.

Only a few counts were recorded for this clone. The CDR3 protein is CASSVRGKMGMNTEAFF. As DNA, the CDR3 is TGTGCCAGCAGTGTACGGGGAAAGATGGGAATGAACACTGAAGCTTTCTTT. This sequence joins TRBV6-1 and TRBJ1-1; D remains ambiguous. The CDR3 contains 17 residues. Trimming left V 4 bases short and J 0 bases short, with 18 bases between. The germline V gene has CDR1 MNHNS and CDR2 SASEGT.

The chain uses TRBV27 and TRBJ2-7; D unresolved. The germline CDR1 and CDR2 sequences are MNHEY and SMNVEV (reference sequence). Trimming took 2 bases from V and 2 from J, leaving 7 bases between them. The CDR3 runs 13 residues. This CDR3 is CASSLGSPYEQYF. CDR3 DNA sequence: TGTGCCAGCAGTTTAGGCTCCCCCTACGAGCAGTACTTC.

V usage is TRBV5-4 and J usage is TRBJ2-7; 8 bases fit TRBD2. The germline gives CDR1 SGHNT, CDR2 YYREEE (reference sequence). CDR3 size: 15 residues. The ends lost 1 base at V and 3 bases at J; junction bases unmatched: 6. CDR3 residues: CASSLTVGTSYEQYF. In DNA form, the CDR3 reads TGTGCCAGCAGCTTGACAGTCGGGACTAGCTACGAGCAGTACTTC.

The J gene is TRBJ1-4, the V gene TRBV6-5; 8 bases match TRBD1. Germline V gives CDR1 MNHEY, CDR2 SVGAGI. There are 14 residues in the CDR3. The V and J ends lost 5 bases and 6 bases, in that order; junction bases with no gene match: 5. The CDR3 DNA follows: TGTGCCAGCAGTCGGACAGGGTCTGATGAAAAACTGTTTTTT. This gives the protein CASSRTGSDEKLFF.

The rearrangement links TRBV11-2 to TRBJ2-7; no reliable D call. This CDR3 is 13 amino acids long. Germline values: CDR1 SGHAT, CDR2 FQNNGV. Trimming shortened V by 5 bases and J by 5 bases, and 13 bases separated the two germline ends. The DNA of the CDR3 is TGTGCCAGCAGCGGGATGAATTTACACGAGCAGTACTTC. The encoded protein is CASSGMNLHEQYF. The whole variable domain, remainder taken from reference TRBV11-2 and TRBJ2-7, is EAGVAQSPRYKIIEKRQSVAFWCNPISGHATLYWYQQILGQGPKLLIQFQNNGVVDDSQLPKDRFSAERLKGVDSTLKIQPAKLEDSAVYLCASSGMNLHEQYFGPGTRLTVT.

The chain uses TRBV27 and TRBJ1-3; D is undetermined. V was shortened by 2 bases and J by 0 bases, with 14 bases between the two germline ends. The length of the CDR3 is 17 residues. Germline assignment: CDR1 MNHEY and CDR2 SMNVEV (reference sequence). The CDR3 here is CASSLRPTSDSGNTIYF. CDR3 coding DNA: TGTGCCAGCAGTTTAAGGCCTACGAGTGACTCTGGAAACACCATATATTTT.

The J gene is TRBJ1-2, the V gene TRBV2; D is unresolved. The CDR3 spans 14 residues. Germline CDR1 is SNHLY and CDR2 is FYNNEI. V lost 8 bases, J lost 1 base, and 14 bases lay in between. CDR3 bases: TGTGCCAGCGGTCAGGAGGGCGGTAACTATGGCTACACCTTC. Encoded protein: CASGQEGGNYGYTF.

This sequence joins TRBV27 and TRBJ2-7; TRBD1 matches at 8 bases. Germline values: CDR1 MNHEY, CDR2 SMNVEV (reference sequence). The CDR3 has 16 amino acids. The V segment lost 4 bases and the J segment 4 bases; nucleotides outside the gene matches: 12. The CDR3, as DNA: TGTGCCAGCAGTTACACCGGACAGGGCACTTCGTACGAGCAGTACTTC. It yields the protein CASSYTGQGTSYEQYF.

The rearrangement links TRBV19 to TRBJ1-5; 7 bases are a match to TRBD1. The germline CDR1 and CDR2 sequences are LNHDA and SQIVND (reference sequence). CDR3 size: 14 residues. The ends lost 3 bases at V and 7 bases at J; junction bases unmatched: 6. The CDR3 coding sequence is TGTGCCAGTAGTATCGACAGGGTGAAGCAGCCCCAGCATTTT. It translates to CASSIDRVKQPQHF.

The V gene is TRBV5-1, the J gene TRBJ2-7, with TRBD1 as a possible D gene (5 bases). Germline V gives CDR1 SGHRS, CDR2 YFSETQ. The CDR3 spans 14 residues. Trimming removed 1 base at V and 2 bases at J, with 10 bases between. CDR3 residues: CASSLRDSPYEQYF. CDR3 coding DNA: TGCGCCAGCAGCTTGCGAGACAGTCCCTACGAGCAGTACTTC.

The rearrangement uses TRBV11-2 and TRBJ2-7, with D uncertain. The CDR3 runs to 14 residues. V lost 3 bases and J lost 3, with 12 bases in between. Germline-derived CDR1 and CDR2 are SGHAT and FQNNGV. The CDR3 DNA reads as TGTGCCAGCAGCTTCCCAAGCACAGACTACGAGCAGTACTTC. Amino acids: CASSFPSTDYEQYF.

The chain couples TRBV6-5 to TRBJ1-5; 9 bases agree with TRBD1. The CDR3 has 15 amino acids. Trimming took 6 bases from V and 7 from J; bases not matched to a gene: 10. In germline, CDR1 is MNHEY, CDR2 SVGAGI. The CDR3 nucleotides are TGTGCCAGCAGGACCGGGACAGGGTTTGAACAGCCCCAGCATTTT. Translating it yields CASRTGTGFEQPQHF.

By proportion, this clone is medium-sized (0.01 to 0.1%). J is TRBJ1-3 and V is TRBV9; D call uncertain. V lost 0 bases, J lost 8 bases, and 12 bases lay in between. This CDR3 has 14 residues. Germline loops: CDR1 SGDLS, CDR2 YYNGEE. The DNA for the CDR3 is TGTGCCAGCAGCGTAGACACCGAAGGTTACACCATATATTTT. Protein sequence: CASSVDTEGYTIYF.